This TCR beta chain stems from a study of blood T cell repertoires in COVID-19. TCRdb keeps only in-frame clones here, not all; method: immunoSEQ multiplex PCR. The profile shows around 250,000 clones, over 75% of them singletons. The source material was peripheral blood. The TCR sequence derives from a human donor in a cohort sampled during active COVID-19.

CDR3 sequence reads: CASSPPSAGAPYEQYF. The CDR3 DNA follows: TGTGCCAGCAGTCCACCTAGCGCGGGAGCACCCTACGAGCAGTACTTC. J is TRBJ2-7 and V is TRBV27, with 7 bases fitting TRBD2. Per the germline V gene, CDR1 is MNHEY and CDR2 is SMNVEV (reference sequence). CDR3 length equals 16 residues. V was pared by 5 bases and J by 2 bases, with 12 bases of the junction left unmatched.